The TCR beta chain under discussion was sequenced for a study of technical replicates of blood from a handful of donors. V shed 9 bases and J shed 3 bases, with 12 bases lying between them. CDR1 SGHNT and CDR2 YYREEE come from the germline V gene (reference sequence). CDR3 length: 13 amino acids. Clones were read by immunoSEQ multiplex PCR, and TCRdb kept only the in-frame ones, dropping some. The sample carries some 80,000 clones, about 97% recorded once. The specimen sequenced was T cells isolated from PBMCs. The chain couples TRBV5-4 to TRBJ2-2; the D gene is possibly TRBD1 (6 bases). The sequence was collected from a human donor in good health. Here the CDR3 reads CATHRAYTGELFF. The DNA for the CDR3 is TGTGCCACCCACAGGGCATACACCGGGGAGCTGTTTTTT.